A single sample is the source of the 25 T cell receptor beta chains below, sequenced in a study of cytomegalovirus exposure and HLA in healthy donors. In the PCR, 60 Vbeta and 13 Jbeta primers were used. Data came from immunoSEQ multiplex PCR; TCRdb stores just in-frame clones and leaves some out. The table has approximately 210,000 clones, about four fifths seen once; the top ten hold about 0.36%. Material for sequencing was PBMCs. The receptor set was obtained from a male donor in good health and CMV-seropositive.

This clone turned up a few times. This chain connects TRBV10-3 to TRBJ1-3, with TRBD1 matching 7 bases. Germline V gives CDR1 ENHRY, CDR2 SYGVKD. This CDR3 is built from 15 residues. The V gene end was trimmed by 2 bases and the J gene end by 0 bases; junction bases not matched to a gene: 1. The CDR3 region has the DNA TGTGCCATCAGTGAGCGGGACAGCTCTGGAAACACCATATATTTT. This translates into CAISERDSSGNTIYF.

The rearrangement joins TRBV6-5 to TRBJ2-7, with D perhaps TRBD1 (6 bases). V dropped 8 bases and J dropped 3 bases, with 8 bases sitting between them. This CDR3 has 11 amino acids. CDR1 is MNHEY, CDR2 SVGAGI, per germline. This CDR3 reads CASGGNYEQYF. In nucleotides, the CDR3 is TGTGCCAGCGGGGGCAACTACGAGCAGTACTTC.

The sample holds one count of this clone. The CDR3 reads CSGSGGSSYEQYF. CDR3 DNA: TGCAGCGGGAGCGGGGGGAGCTCCTACGAGCAGTACTTC. The genes are TRBV29-1 and TRBJ2-7; TRBD2 matches 9 bases. The ends lost 7 bases at V and 0 bases at J; junction bases unmatched: 4. Germline V lookup: CDR1 SQVTM, CDR2 ANQGSEA. The CDR3 is 13 amino acids.

The genes are TRBV29-1 and TRBJ2-5, with D possibly matching TRBD2 (6 bases). The V gene's germline CDR1 is SQVTM and CDR2 ANQGSEA. V was pared by 0 bases and J by 4 bases, with 12 bases between. The CDR3 totals 14 residues. The CDR3 nucleotides are TGCAGCGTTGAAGATGGGAGGAGGGTAGAGACCCAGTACTTC. Translated: CSVEDGRRVETQYF.

V usage is TRBV27 and J usage is TRBJ2-3; TRBD1 is a possible D gene (6 bases). The CDR3 length is 16 residues. Trimming shortened V by 1 base and J by 0 bases, and 11 bases separated the two germline ends. CDR1 is MNHEY, CDR2 SMNVEV, per germline (reference sequence). This CDR3 reads CASSLLGTGSTDTQYF. In DNA, the CDR3 is TGTGCCAGCAGTTTATTAGGTACAGGGAGCACAGATACGCAGTATTTT.

The chain uses TRBV10-3 and TRBJ1-2; TRBD1 matches 10 bases. Trimming at V came to 6 bases and at J to 6 bases, leaving 10 bases not matched to a gene. This CDR3 has 15 amino acids. Germline-derived CDR1 and CDR2 are ENHRY and SYGVKD. This CDR3 is CAISSTGGEMDGYTF. Here the CDR3 DNA reads TGTGCCATCAGCTCGACAGGGGGCGAGATGGATGGCTACACCTTC.

This clone was detected only a few times. V and J are TRBV19 and TRBJ2-7, with D maybe TRBD2 (5 bases). This CDR3 has 14 residues. V was trimmed by 4 bases and J by 0 bases, leaving 10 bases between them. Germline V gives CDR1 LNHDA, CDR2 SQIVND (reference sequence). The CDR3 protein is CASSKDGGSYEQYF. In DNA, the CDR3 is TGTGCCAGTAGTAAGGACGGAGGCTCCTACGAGCAGTACTTC. Full variable domain (rest looked up from reference TRBV19 and TRBJ2-7): DGGITQSPKYLFRKEGQNVTLSCEQNLNHDAMYWYRQDPGQGLRLIYYSQIVNDFQKGDIAEGYSVSREKKESFPLTVTSAQKNPTAFYLCASSKDGGSYEQYFGPGTRLTVT.

V is TRBV11-2 and J is TRBJ2-7, with TRBD1 as a possible D gene (6 bases). Looked up from germline, CDR1 is SGHAT and CDR2 is FQNNGV. The CDR3 totals 15 residues. Trimming pared 1 base from V and 2 bases from J, leaving 12 bases between. For the CDR3, the DNA is TGTGCCAGCAGCTTAGGGGACATCGGAGCCTACGAGCAGTACTTC. Its protein is CASSLGDIGAYEQYF.

This chain links TRBV6-5 with TRBJ2-7; 7 bases are a match to TRBD1. V was clipped by 6 bases and J by 2 bases; unmatched bases: 4. Germline V gives CDR1 MNHEY, CDR2 SVGAGI. This CDR3 has 13 residues. This chain's CDR3 is CASSGDSTYEQYF. CDR3 coding DNA: TGTGCCAGCAGCGGGGACAGCACCTACGAGCAGTACTTC.

The chain's CDR3 is CASSTQAGGTDTQYF. The CDR3 DNA reads as TGTGCCAGTAGTACGCAAGCGGGAGGGACAGATACGCAGTATTTT. The V and J genes are TRBV19 and TRBJ2-3; 10 bases fit TRBD2. The germline V gene has CDR1 LNHDA and CDR2 SQIVND (reference sequence). Losses at the gene ends were 4 bases for V and 3 bases for J; bases not matched to a gene: 4. CDR3 length: 15 residues.

As to this clone: At one of its ends the junction is not consistent with the germline gene, which may arise from a read error. This chain joins TRBV7-9 and TRBJ1-2; possible D gene TRBD1, 6 bases. Per the germline V gene, CDR1 is SEHNR and CDR2 is FQNEAQ (reference sequence). This CDR3 is 11 amino acids long. The CDR3 region is CSSSFGEDRSF. DNA of the CDR3: TGTTCCAGCAGCTTCGGAGAAGACAGGAGCTTC.

This chain uses TRBV2 with TRBJ1-1; maybe TRBD1 (6 bases). This CDR3 region has 14 residues. Germline loops: CDR1 SNHLY, CDR2 FYNNEI. V dropped 7 bases and J dropped 12 bases, with 24 bases sitting between them. The CDR3 protein is CASTEGRGNGRTFF. CDR3 DNA sequence: TGTGCCAGCACCGAGGGGAGGGGGAACGGTAGAACTTTCTTT.

V and J are TRBV30 and TRBJ1-5; D might be TRBD1 (5 bases). Per the germline V gene, CDR1 is GTSNPN and CDR2 is SVGIG (reference sequence). The CDR3 extends over 12 amino acids. V shed 6 bases and J shed 7 bases, with 13 bases lying between them. CDR3 bases: TGTGCCTGTAGGACGGGGGACCAGCCCCAGCATTTT. It translates to CACRTGDQPQHF.

The chain carries TRBV11-2 and TRBJ1-1; maybe TRBD1 (6 bases). V lost 5 bases and J 1 base, leaving 11 bases between the germline ends. Germline V gene data show CDR1 as SGHAT and CDR2 as FQNNGV. The CDR3 is 14 amino acids. CDR3 region: CASSQQQGNTEAFF. The CDR3 DNA reads TGTGCCAGCAGCCAGCAACAGGGGAACACTGAAGCTTTCTTT.

The chain links TRBV7-9 to TRBJ2-7; possibly TRBD1 for D (6 bases). CDR3 size: 13 residues. CDR1 SEHNR and CDR2 FQNEAQ come from the germline V gene (reference sequence). The V and J ends lost 3 bases and 5 bases respectively, with 11 bases between them. The DNA of the CDR3 is TGTGCCAGCAGCTTGCTTGGGACAAACGAGCAGTACTTC. It yields the protein CASSLLGTNEQYF. The full variable domain, with the rest looked up from reference TRBV7-9 and TRBJ2-7, is DTGVSQNPRHKITKRGQNVTFRCDPISEHNRLYWYRQTLGQGPEFLTYFQNEAQLEKSRLLSDRFSAERPKGSFSTLEIQRTEQGDSAMYLCASSLLGTNEQYFGPGTRLTVT.

The V and J genes are TRBV7-3 and TRBJ1-3; possibly TRBD1 for D (5 bases). The CDR3 consists of 13 residues. Germline V CDR1 and CDR2: SGHTA, FQGTGA. Trimming shortened V by 5 bases and J by 8 bases, and 13 bases separated the two germline ends. The CDR3 coding sequence is TGTGCCAGCAGCCCCGTTGACAGTGACACCATATATTTT. Translated, it gives CASSPVDSDTIYF.

This chain connects TRBV7-2 to TRBJ2-7; TRBD1 aligns across 10 bases. Per germline, CDR1 SGHTA and CDR2 FQGNSA. The length of the CDR3 is 14 residues. With 1 base clipped from V and 5 bases from J, the junction kept 2 bases outside the gene matches. The CDR3 region is CASSLVGTGDEQYF. CDR3 bases: TGTGCCAGCAGCTTAGTCGGGACAGGGGACGAGCAGTACTTC. The full variable domain, rest sourced from reference TRBV7-2 and TRBJ2-7, is GAGVSQSPSNKVTEKGKDVELRCDPISGHTALYWYRQSLGQGLEFLIYFQGNSAPDKSGLPSDRFSAERTGGSVSTLTIQRTQQEDSAVYLCASSLVGTGDEQYFGPGTRLTVT.

CDR3 coding DNA: TGTGCCAGCAGCCCCCAGGATAATGAAAAACTGTTTTTT. Its translation: CASSPQDNEKLFF. The V gene is TRBV5-4, the J gene TRBJ1-4; D is uncertain. The germline V and J ends were trimmed by 4 bases and 4 bases, with 8 bases remaining between them. This CDR3 contains 13 residues. The germline V gene has CDR1 SGHNT and CDR2 YYREEE (reference sequence).

The gene calls are TRBV11-2 and TRBJ1-1; 8 bases map to TRBD1. The CDR3 extends over 16 amino acids. Germline CDR1 reads SGHAT; CDR2 reads FQNNGV. The junction had 12 bases not matched to a gene; V was cut back by 5 bases and J by 4 bases. The DNA for the CDR3 is TGTGCCAGCAGCCGTGGGACCCAGGGGGCGCGCACTGAAGCTTTCTTT. Translated: CASSRGTQGARTEAFF.

The chain uses TRBV7-8 and TRBJ1-5, with 10 bases identical to TRBD1. This CDR3 region has 16 residues. Trimming removed 5 bases from V and 4 bases from J; junction bases left unmatched: 8. Germline V lookup: CDR1 SGHVS, CDR2 FQNEAQ. The CDR3 region is CASSGRDRGKNQPQHF. CDR3 nucleotide sequence: TGTGCCAGCAGCGGTCGGGACAGGGGTAAGAATCAGCCCCAGCATTTT.

The CDR3: CASSFWRGLVYEQYF. CDR3 coding DNA: TGCGCCAGCAGCTTTTGGAGGGGCCTGGTCTACGAGCAGTACTTC. V is TRBV5-1 and J is TRBJ2-7; D perhaps matches TRBD2 (6 bases). This CDR3 is built from 15 residues. The germline V gene has CDR1 SGHRS and CDR2 YFSETQ. Trimming left V 2 bases short and J 3 bases short, with 15 bases between.

This sequence joins TRBV6-6 and TRBJ2-2, with TRBD2 as a possible D gene (6 bases). The CDR3 length is 14 residues. V dropped 2 bases and J dropped 5 bases, with 9 bases sitting between them. Germline CDR1 MNHNY, CDR2 SVGAGI (reference sequence). The CDR3 loop reads CASSYAAGTGELFF. In nucleotides, the CDR3 is TGTGCCAGCAGTTACGCAGCGGGTACCGGGGAGCTGTTTTTT.

The genes are TRBV27 and TRBJ1-2; 10 bases line up with TRBD1. Trimming removed 0 bases from V and 7 bases from J; junction bases left unmatched: 5. Per the germline V gene, CDR1 is MNHEY and CDR2 is SMNVEV (reference sequence). This CDR3 has 15 residues. This chain's CDR3 is CASSLSGGTGAGYTF. CDR3 nucleotides: TGTGCCAGCAGTTTATCGGGCGGGACAGGGGCTGGCTACACCTTC.

The rearrangement uses TRBV12-5 and TRBJ2-1, with unresolved D. V was clipped by 0 bases and J by 0 bases, with 9 bases between them. Per germline, CDR1 LGHNT and CDR2 FRNRAP. This CDR3 contains 16 residues. CDR3 bases: TGTGCTAGTGGTTTGGTACCCGGAGTCTCCTACAATGAGCAGTTCTTC. Protein: CASGLVPGVSYNEQFF.

CDR3 sequence (DNA): TGTGCCAGCAGGGGGAACCGGGGCACTGAAGCTTTCTTT. Translating gives CASRGNRGTEAFF. The chain carries TRBV6-1 and TRBJ1-1; unclear D gene. The CDR3 totals 13 residues. The germline CDR1 and CDR2 sequences are MNHNS and SASEGT. V lost 6 bases to trimming and J lost 4 bases, with 12 bases between them.